Sequencing of this TCR beta chain was carried out in a study of read filtering for tumor transcriptome and immune sequencing. About the research overall: 8 patients were R-ISS I, roughly 17 were R-ISS II, about seven were R-ISS III.

The CDR3 runs 15 residues. V gave up 5 bases and J gave up 3 bases; unmatched junction bases: 8. Molecular barcoded adaptors covering alpha/delta and beta/gamma chains were used on 400 to 450 ng RNA. MiXCR, applied by TCRdb to the reads, yields one record per CDR3 protein. The table lists roughly 59,000 distinct CDR3 sequences, roughly 20% of them singletons. There are many counts of this clonotype. This TCR derives from a donor aged 40 or over with multiple myeloma. V and J are TRBV12-3 or TRBV12-4 and TRBJ2-7; 9 bases fit TRBD1. The specimen was a population of CD138-negative cells sorted from bone marrow. CDR3: CASSPGTGNFYEQYF. The CDR3 region has the DNA TGTGCCAGCAGTCCCGGGACAGGGAATTTCTACGAGCAGTACTTC.